This T cell receptor (beta chain) was found in a study of T-cell memory formation after mild COVID-19. Looked up from germline, CDR1 is SGHRS and CDR2 is YFSETQ. The CDR3 contains 14 residues. The germline V and J ends were trimmed by 4 bases and 2 bases, with 11 bases remaining between them. TCRdb independently ran MiXCR on the 5' RACE reads; one entry per CDR3 protein. The sample carries a few hundred thousand distinct CDR3 sequences, over 13% recorded once. The material sequenced was PBMCs or a T cell subset sorted from them (not recorded which). The sequence came from a man aged 18-30 years who had mild COVID-19 (a few samples of this study predate the infection). Cell type and time point are not known. The J gene is TRBJ2-3, the V gene TRBV5-1; no firm D call. The DNA for the CDR3 is TGCGCCAGCAGCCCAGAAACTCACACAGATACGCAGTATTTT. Translating it yields CASSPETHTDTQYF. The full variable domain, completed using reference TRBV5-1 and TRBJ2-3, is KAGVTQTPRYLIKTRGQQVTLSCSPISGHRSVSWYQQTPGQGLQFLFEYFSETQRNKGNFPGRFSGRQFSNSRSEMNVSTLELGDSALYLCASSPETHTDTQYFGPGTRLTVL.